The 5 T cell receptor beta chains in this list originate from one sample, sequenced in a study of T cell responses to AZD1222 COVID-19 vaccine. Sequencing was performed with immunoSEQ multiplex PCR; in TCRdb, only in-frame clones are kept and a portion is missing. Among about 140,000 clones listed, about 91% were seen once. This sample comprised peripheral blood, obtained 28 days after the second AZD1222 dose. These receptors were obtained from an adult who received the AZD1222 COVID-19 vaccine.

CDR3 loop: CASSLVGLAAAKNIQYF. The CDR3 nucleotides read TGTGCCAGCAGCTTAGTGGGGCTAGCGGCAGCCAAAAACATTCAGTACTTC. The genes are TRBV7-2 and TRBJ2-4; 7 bases align to TRBD2. J was trimmed by 0 bases and V by 1 base; bases with no gene match: 6. Germline loops: CDR1 SGHTA, CDR2 FQGNSA. There are 17 residues in the CDR3.

This clone is a singleton in its sample. The V call is TRBV7-9, the J call TRBJ2-5; D perhaps matches TRBD1 (6 bases). V lost 5 bases and J 5 bases, leaving 18 bases between the germline ends. This CDR3 spans 15 amino acids. Germline values: CDR1 SEHNR, CDR2 FQNEAQ (reference sequence). CDR3 in DNA: TGTGCCAGCAGCCCCCACGACAGGCTGCTGGAGACCCAGTACTTC. Protein product: CASSPHDRLLETQYF. Together with reference TRBV7-9 and TRBJ2-5, the CDR3 gives the full variable domain: DTGVSQNPRHKITKRGQNVTFRCDPISEHNRLYWYRQTLGQGPEFLTYFQNEAQLEKSRLLSDRFSAERPKGSFSTLEIQRTEQGDSAMYLCASSPHDRLLETQYFGPGTRLLVL.

V and J are TRBV19 and TRBJ1-2, with D unresolved. Per the germline V gene, CDR1 is LNHDA and CDR2 is SQIVND (reference sequence). Trimming left V 3 bases short and J 2 bases short, with 7 bases between. The CDR3 spans 13 residues. The CDR3 nucleotides are TGTGCCAGTAGTATCAAGGAGAACTATGGCTACACCTTC. Translating gives CASSIKENYGYTF.

V gene TRBV6-5 combines with J gene TRBJ2-6; the D gene is possibly TRBD2 (5 bases). Per germline, CDR1 MNHEY and CDR2 SVGAGI. The CDR3 sequence is 15 residues long. Trimming took 6 bases from V and 2 from J, leaving 11 bases between them. Written as DNA, the CDR3 is TGTGCCAGCAGCCCGAGGGCAACTGGGGCCAACGTCCTGACTTTC. It translates to CASSPRATGANVLTF.

The CDR3 loop is CASSLAGGNYNEQFF. The CDR3 DNA is TGTGCCAGCTCACTCGCGGGAGGTAATTACAATGAGCAGTTCTTC. The chain recombines TRBV18 with TRBJ2-1; TRBD2 matches 8 bases. Losses at the gene ends were 4 bases for V and 4 bases for J; bases not matched to a gene: 6. CDR3 length: 15 amino acids. Per germline, CDR1 KGHSH and CDR2 LQKENI.